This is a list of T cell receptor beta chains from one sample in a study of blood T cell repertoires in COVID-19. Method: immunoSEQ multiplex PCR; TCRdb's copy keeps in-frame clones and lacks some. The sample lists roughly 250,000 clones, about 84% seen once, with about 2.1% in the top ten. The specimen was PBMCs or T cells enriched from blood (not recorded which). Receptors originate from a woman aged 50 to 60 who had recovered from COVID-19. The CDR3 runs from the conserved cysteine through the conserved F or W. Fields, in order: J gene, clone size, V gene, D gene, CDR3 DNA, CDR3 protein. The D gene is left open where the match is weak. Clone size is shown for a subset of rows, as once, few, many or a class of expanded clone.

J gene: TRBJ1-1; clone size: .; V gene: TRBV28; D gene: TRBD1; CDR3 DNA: TGTGCCAGCAGGTCCCAGGGGGCCGGGAACACTGAAGCTTTCTTT; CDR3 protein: CASRSQGAGNTEAFF
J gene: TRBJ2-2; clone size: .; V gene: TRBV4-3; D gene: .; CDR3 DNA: TGCGCCAGCAGCCAAGATTCGGTCACCGGGGAGCTGTTTTTT; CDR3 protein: CASSQDSVTGELFF
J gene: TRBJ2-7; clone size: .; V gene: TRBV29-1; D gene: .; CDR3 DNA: TGCAGCGTTGTCGAGCGACCTACCTACGAGCAGTACTTC; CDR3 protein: CSVVERPTYEQYF
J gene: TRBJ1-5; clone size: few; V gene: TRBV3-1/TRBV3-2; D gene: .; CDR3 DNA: TGTGCCAGCAGCCAAACTGGTAGAAGCAATCAGCCCCAGCATTTT; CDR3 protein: CASSQTGRSNQPQHF
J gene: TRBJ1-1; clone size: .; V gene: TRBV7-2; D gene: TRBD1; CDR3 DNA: TGTGCCAGCAGCTTAGCGCTCTGGCAGGGGGCGGGTACTGAAGCTTTCTTT; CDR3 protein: CASSLALWQGAGTEAFF
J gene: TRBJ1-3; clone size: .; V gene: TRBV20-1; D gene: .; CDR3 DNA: TGCAGTGCTAGACCTAAAAACACCATATATTTT; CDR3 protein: CSARPKNTIYF
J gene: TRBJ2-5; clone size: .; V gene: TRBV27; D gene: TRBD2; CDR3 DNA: TGTGCCAGCAGTCCCGGACTAGCGGGAATAGTAGAGACCCAGTACTTC; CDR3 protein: CASSPGLAGIVETQYF
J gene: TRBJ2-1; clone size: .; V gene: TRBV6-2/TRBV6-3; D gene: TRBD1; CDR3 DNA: TGTGCCAGCAGTTACTCTCCGGGACAGCCGTCCTACAATGAGCAGTTCTTC; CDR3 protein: CASSYSPGQPSYNEQFF
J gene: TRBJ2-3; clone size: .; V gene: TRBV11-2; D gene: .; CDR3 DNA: TGTGCCAGCAGCTTAGTGATGGGGCAGGGCTCTATTATGAATACGCAGTATTTT; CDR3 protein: CASSLVMGQGSIMNTQYF
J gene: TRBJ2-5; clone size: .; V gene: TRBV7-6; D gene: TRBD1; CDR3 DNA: TGTGCCAGCAGCTTAGGGACAGGACCCCAAGAGACCCAGTACTTC; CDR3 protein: CASSLGTGPQETQYF
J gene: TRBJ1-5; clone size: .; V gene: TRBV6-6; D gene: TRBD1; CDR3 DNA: TGTGCCAGCAGCCAGGGACAGCCCAATCAGCCCCAGCATTTT; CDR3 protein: CASSQGQPNQPQHF
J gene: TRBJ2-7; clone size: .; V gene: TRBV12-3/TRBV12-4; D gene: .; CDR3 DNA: TGTGCCAGCAGTTCAGGACAGACCGAGCAGTACTTC; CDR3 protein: CASSSGQTEQYF
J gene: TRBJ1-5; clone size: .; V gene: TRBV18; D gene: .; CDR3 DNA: TGTGCCAGCTCACTAGACAGGTTGGCCTCAGGCAATCAGCCCCAGCATTTT; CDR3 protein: CASSLDRLASGNQPQHF
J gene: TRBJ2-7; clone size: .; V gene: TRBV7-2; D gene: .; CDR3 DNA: TGTGCCAGCACGACAGGCTACGAGCAGTACTTC; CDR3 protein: CASTTGYEQYF
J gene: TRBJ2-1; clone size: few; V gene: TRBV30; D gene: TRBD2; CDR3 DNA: TGTGCCTGGAGTAGAGGGAGCGGGGGGGTTTACAATGAGCAGTTCTTC; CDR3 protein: CAWSRGSGGVYNEQFF
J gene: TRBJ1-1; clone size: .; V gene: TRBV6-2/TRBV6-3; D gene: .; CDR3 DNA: TGTGCCAGCAGTTACCGGTCCAGGGCCGACACTGAAGCTTTCTTT; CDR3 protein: CASSYRSRADTEAFF
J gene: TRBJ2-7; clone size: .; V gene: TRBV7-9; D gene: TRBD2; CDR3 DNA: TGTGCCAGCAGCTTCGAAGCGGGGGGGACTAGCGGGAGGGACTACGAGCAGTACTTC; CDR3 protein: CASSFEAGGTSGRDYEQYF
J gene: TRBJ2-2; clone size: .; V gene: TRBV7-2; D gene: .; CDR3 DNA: TGTGCCAGCAGCTCGTCAGGCGTGGCCGGGGAGCTGTTTTTT; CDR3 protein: CASSSSGVAGELFF
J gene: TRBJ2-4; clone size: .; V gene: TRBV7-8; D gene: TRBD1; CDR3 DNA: TGTGCCAGCAGCTTACAGGGACAGGCAAACATTCAGTACTTC; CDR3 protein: CASSLQGQANIQYF
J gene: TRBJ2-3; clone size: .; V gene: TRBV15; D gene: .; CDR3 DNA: TGTGCCACCAGGAGCGGCCCAGATACGCAGTATTTT; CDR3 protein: CATRSGPDTQYF
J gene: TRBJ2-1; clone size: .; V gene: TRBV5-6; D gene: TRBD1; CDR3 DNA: TGTGCCAGCAGCTTGGACGGACAGGGTAAGGCGAATGAGCAGTTCTTC; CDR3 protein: CASSLDGQGKANEQFF
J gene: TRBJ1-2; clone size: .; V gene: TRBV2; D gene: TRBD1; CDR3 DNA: TGTGCCAGCAAAGGGAACAGGGGCTATGGCTACACCTTC; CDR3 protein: CASKGNRGYGYTF
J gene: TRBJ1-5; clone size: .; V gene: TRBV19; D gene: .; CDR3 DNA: TGTGCCAGTAGTATCTTCGGTGCTAATCAGCCCCAGCATTTT; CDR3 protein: CASSIFGANQPQHF